These 15 T cell receptor beta chains came from one sample sequenced in a study of blood T cell repertoires in COVID-19. Assay: immunoSEQ multiplex PCR; the TCRdb copy retains only in-frame clones and omits some. Among some 160,000 clones listed, approximately 84% were seen once. The specimen was peripheral blood. All receptors come from a woman older than 75 with COVID-19, enrolled during active disease.

This sequence joins TRBV2 and TRBJ2-1, with D perhaps matching TRBD1 (6 bases). There are 13 residues in the CDR3. V lost 10 bases and J lost 6, with 16 bases in between. Germline V gives CDR1 SNHLY, CDR2 FYNNEI. This CDR3 reads CAITQGLGNEQFF. The DNA of the CDR3 is TGTGCCATCACACAGGGATTAGGCAATGAGCAGTTCTTC.

The V gene is TRBV4-1, the J gene TRBJ2-7; 8 positions agree with TRBD1. Germline values: CDR1 MGHRA, CDR2 YSYEKL. Trimming took 4 bases from V and 6 from J; bases not matched to a gene: 11. The CDR3 sequence is 15 residues long. The DNA for the CDR3 is TGCGCCAGCAGCCGCCCGGACAGGGAATGGGGCGAGCAGTACTTC. Protein product: CASSRPDREWGEQYF.

The chain couples TRBV7-2 to TRBJ2-5; D possibly corresponds to TRBD2 (7 bases). Per the germline V gene, CDR1 is SGHTA and CDR2 is FQGNSA. V was trimmed by 5 bases and J by 1 base, leaving 14 bases between them. The length of the CDR3 is 15 residues. This CDR3 reads CASSVSGGPQETQYF. CDR3 DNA: TGTGCCAGCAGCGTTTCGGGGGGCCCCCAAGAGACCCAGTACTTC. Full variable domain (outside the CDR3, taken from reference TRBV7-2 and TRBJ2-5): GAGVSQSPSNKVTEKGKDVELRCDPISGHTALYWYRQSLGQGLEFLIYFQGNSAPDKSGLPSDRFSAERTGGSVSTLTIQRTQQEDSAVYLCASSVSGGPQETQYFGPGTRLLVL.

The chain recombines TRBV30 with TRBJ2-7; TRBD2 might be the D (5 bases). Trimming cost V 1 base and J 4 bases, with 11 bases left between them. Germline V lookup: CDR1 GTSNPN, CDR2 SVGIG (reference sequence). The CDR3 runs 13 residues. The CDR3 region is CAWSADRGYEQYF. CDR3 nucleotides: TGTGCCTGGAGTGCAGACCGGGGATACGAGCAGTACTTC.

This clone appeared a few times. The J gene is TRBJ2-5, the V gene TRBV3-1 (or the pseudogene TRBV3-2); D is unresolved. Looked up from germline, CDR1 is LGHDT and CDR2 is YNNKEL (reference sequence). CDR3 length: 12 amino acids. V shed 2 bases and J shed 3 bases, with 4 bases lying between them. CDR3 residues: CASSQIKETQYF. In DNA, the CDR3 is TGTGCCAGCAGCCAAATAAAAGAGACCCAGTACTTC.

The V call is TRBV19, the J call TRBJ1-2, with D perhaps TRBD1 (6 bases). The V and J ends lost 6 bases and 6 bases respectively, with 11 bases between them. The germline V gene encodes CDR1 LNHDA and CDR2 SQIVND (reference sequence). This CDR3 has 12 residues. CDR3 DNA sequence: TGTGCCAGTAGCGAGGGGGGGCATGGCTACACCTTC. This codes for CASSEGGHGYTF.

The rearrangement joins TRBV16 to TRBJ2-4; 8 bases are a match to TRBD1. The CDR3 extends over 15 amino acids. Germline lookup yields CDR1 KGHSY and CDR2 FQNENV. V gave up 2 bases and J gave up 5 bases; unmatched junction bases: 5. CDR3 in DNA: TGTGCCAGCAGCCAAACGACAGGGGCCCAAAACATTCAGTACTTC. It encodes CASSQTTGAQNIQYF.

The gene calls are TRBV28 and TRBJ2-1, with 7 bases aligning to TRBD1. Unmatched junction bases numbered 5, after V lost 3 bases and J lost 6 bases. Germline V gene lookup returns CDR1 MDHEN and CDR2 SYDVKM. The CDR3 is made up of 14 amino acids. The CDR3 coding sequence is TGTGCCAGCAGTTTTGGGGCAGGGGGCAATGAGCAGTTCTTC. Translation gives CASSFGAGGNEQFF.

The chain employs TRBV6-5 and TRBJ1-3, with a possible D match to TRBD1 (6 bases). This CDR3 has 15 residues. CDR1 is MNHEY, CDR2 SVGAGI, per germline. The V and J ends lost 6 bases and 4 bases respectively, with 16 bases between them. The CDR3 coding sequence is TGTGCCAGCAGAGATGGACAGCGGCTAGGAAACACCATATATTTT. Protein: CASRDGQRLGNTIYF.

This chain connects TRBV15 to TRBJ1-2, with 8 bases lining up with TRBD1. After removal of 0 bases from V and 5 bases from J, the junction contained 8 bases not matched to a gene. Germline V gene sequence: CDR1 LNHNV, CDR2 YYDKDF (reference sequence). The CDR3 runs to 16 residues. Written as DNA, the CDR3 is TGTGCCACCAGCAGAGACATGAGCGACAGGGGATATGGCTACACCTTC. Amino acid sequence: CATSRDMSDRGYGYTF. Full variable domain (remainder filled in from reference TRBV15 and TRBJ1-2): DAMVIQNPRYQVTQFGKPVTLSCSQTLNHNVMYWYQQKSSQAPKLLFHYYDKDFNNEADTPDNFQSRRPNTSFCFLDIRSPGLGDTAMYLCATSRDMSDRGYGYTFGSGTRLTVV.

V usage is TRBV2 and J usage is TRBJ1-4; D is undetermined. The CDR3 contains 13 residues. The germline V gene encodes CDR1 SNHLY and CDR2 FYNNEI. Trimming took off 5 bases at V and 2 bases at J, with 6 bases between the two ends. The CDR3 protein is CASSSLTNEKLFF. In nucleotides, the CDR3 is TGTGCCAGCAGTTCCCTCACTAATGAAAAACTGTTTTTT.

The genes are TRBV7-9 and TRBJ2-7; weak D call: TRBD2 (6 bases). Trimming shortened V by 7 bases and J by 0 bases, and 10 bases separated the two germline ends. This CDR3 is built from 13 residues. Germline CDR1 SEHNR, CDR2 FQNEAQ (reference sequence). This CDR3 is CASTPGDSYEQYF. DNA of the CDR3: TGTGCCAGCACCCCGGGGGACTCCTACGAGCAGTACTTC.

The V gene is TRBV19, the J gene TRBJ2-1; 11 bases match TRBD2. Germline loops: CDR1 LNHDA, CDR2 SQIVND (reference sequence). The CDR3 is made up of 18 amino acids. Trimming removed 5 bases from V and 7 bases from J; junction bases left unmatched: 16. CDR3 sequence: CASSPHTSGSRMGNEQFF. In DNA form, the CDR3 reads TGTGCCAGTAGTCCCCATACTAGCGGGAGCCGGATGGGGAATGAGCAGTTCTTC.

The rearrangement uses TRBV18 and TRBJ2-2, with D perhaps TRBD2 (5 bases). V was trimmed by 0 bases and J by 4 bases, leaving 9 bases between them. CDR1 is KGHSH and CDR2 is LQKENI in the germline V gene. This CDR3 spans 15 amino acids. The CDR3 loop reads CASSPPKGATGELFF. CDR3 nucleotides: TGTGCCAGCTCACCACCCAAGGGAGCCACCGGGGAGCTGTTTTTT. Drawing the rest from reference TRBV18 and TRBJ2-2, the complete variable domain is NAGVMQNPRHLVRRRGQEARLRCSPMKGHSHVYWYRQLPEEGLKFMVYLQKENIIDESGMPKERFSAEFPKEGPSILRIQQVVRGDSAAYFCASSPPKGATGELFFGEGSRLTVL.

This clone was seen just once. V is TRBV3-1 (or the pseudogene TRBV3-2) and J is TRBJ2-7; 8 bases map to TRBD2. Germline CDR1 is LGHDT and CDR2 is YNNKEL (reference sequence). V lost 4 bases and J lost 2; bases outside the gene matches: 4. This CDR3 is built from 14 residues. The CDR3 region is CASSPNSGTYEQYF. The CDR3 DNA is TGTGCCAGCAGCCCGAATAGCGGGACCTACGAGCAGTACTTC.